What follows are 9 T cell receptor beta chains derived from one specimen sequenced in a study of T cell responses to AZD1222 COVID-19 vaccine. Here immunoSEQ multiplex PCR was the method, and the copy in TCRdb shows in-frame clones only, minus some. The sample holds nearly 90,000 clones, approximately 90% seen once. Sequencing used peripheral blood, obtained 28 days after the second AZD1222 dose. These receptors all stem from an adult who received the AZD1222 COVID-19 vaccine.

The gene calls are TRBV6-5 and TRBJ1-2; 7 bases are shared with TRBD1. This CDR3 has 13 amino acids. Germline values: CDR1 MNHEY, CDR2 SVGAGI. The V segment lost 6 bases and the J segment 3 bases; nucleotides outside the gene matches: 4. The CDR3 DNA follows: TGTGCCAGCAGCCGACAGGGTGACTATGGCTACACCTTC. Translated, it gives CASSRQGDYGYTF.

V usage is TRBV4-1 and J usage is TRBJ2-7; TRBD1 is a possible D gene (7 bases). The ends were cut back, 0 bases at V and 3 bases at J, with 18 bases in the middle. The CDR3 contains 17 residues. The V gene's germline CDR1 is MGHRA and CDR2 YSYEKL. The CDR3 nucleotides are TGCGCCAGCAGCCAAGAATGGAGGGACAGAAAAAACTACGAGCAGTACTTC. Residues: CASSQEWRDRKNYEQYF.

The V call is TRBV30, the J call TRBJ1-2, with TRBD1 matching over 8 bases. In germline, CDR1 is GTSNPN, CDR2 SVGIG (reference sequence). J lost 4 bases, V lost 4 bases, and 11 bases had no gene match. The CDR3 has 15 amino acids. The CDR3 DNA sequence: TGTGCCTGGAACCCCAGGGGGCGGACCAGCTATGGCTACACCTTC. Its translation: CAWNPRGRTSYGYTF.

V is TRBV9 and J is TRBJ2-1; TRBD2 matches at 7 bases. From germline, CDR1 is SGDLS and CDR2 YYNGEE. CDR3 length equals 15 residues. The junction had 9 bases not matched to a gene; V was cut back by 4 bases and J by 5 bases. CDR3 nucleotides: TGTGCCAGCAGCTCACCCCCGGGGGGAGACAATGAGCAGTTCTTC. Translated: CASSSPPGGDNEQFF.

This clone has just a few counts. The chain combines TRBV27 with TRBJ1-2, with a possible D match to TRBD1 (5 bases). From germline, CDR1 is MNHEY and CDR2 SMNVEV (reference sequence). The CDR3 is 13 residues long. Trimming took 3 bases from V and 8 from J, leaving 13 bases between them. The CDR3 loop reads CASSFLGGAGYTF. The CDR3 DNA sequence: TGTGCCAGCAGTTTCTTGGGTGGGGCCGGCTACACCTTC.

This chain links TRBV21-1 with TRBJ1-1. TRBV21-1 is a recognized pseudogene. CDR3 length: 13 amino acids. The CDR3 here is CASGPLGGTEAFF. The CDR3 nucleotides are TGTGCCAGCGGACCCCTGGGGGGGACTGAAGCTTTCTTT.

This chain connects TRBV18 to TRBJ1-1, with TRBD1 as a possible D gene (5 bases). V was pared by 2 bases and J by 1 base, with 11 bases between. CDR3 length: 15 residues. Germline CDR1 is KGHSH and CDR2 is LQKENI. Here the CDR3 DNA reads TGTGCCAGCTCACCAGGGGCTCAATCGAACACTGAAGCTTTCTTT. It yields the protein CASSPGAQSNTEAFF. Combining the CDR3 with reference TRBV18 and TRBJ1-1 gives the whole variable domain NAGVMQNPRHLVRRRGQEARLRCSPMKGHSHVYWYRQLPEEGLKFMVYLQKENIIDESGMPKERFSAEFPKEGPSILRIQQVVRGDSAAYFCASSPGAQSNTEAFFGQGTRLTVV.

The rearrangement uses TRBV5-6 and TRBJ2-7, with D perhaps matching TRBD1 or TRBD2 (6 bases each). V was clipped by 0 bases and J by 4 bases, with 11 bases between them. CDR1 is SGHDT and CDR2 is YYEEEE in the germline V gene. This CDR3 comprises 14 residues. CDR3: CASSLGGAGYEQYF. In DNA, the CDR3 is TGTGCCAGCAGCTTGGGGGGGGCCGGGTACGAGCAGTACTTC.

The chain combines TRBV30 with TRBJ1-2; 8 bases line up with TRBD1. Germline V gives CDR1 GTSNPN, CDR2 SVGIG (reference sequence). This CDR3 has 13 amino acids. Unmatched junction bases numbered 2, after V lost 5 bases and J lost 0 bases. The CDR3 coding sequence is TGTGCCTGGGTGGACAGGGCTAACTATGGCTACACCTTC. Its protein product is CAWVDRANYGYTF.